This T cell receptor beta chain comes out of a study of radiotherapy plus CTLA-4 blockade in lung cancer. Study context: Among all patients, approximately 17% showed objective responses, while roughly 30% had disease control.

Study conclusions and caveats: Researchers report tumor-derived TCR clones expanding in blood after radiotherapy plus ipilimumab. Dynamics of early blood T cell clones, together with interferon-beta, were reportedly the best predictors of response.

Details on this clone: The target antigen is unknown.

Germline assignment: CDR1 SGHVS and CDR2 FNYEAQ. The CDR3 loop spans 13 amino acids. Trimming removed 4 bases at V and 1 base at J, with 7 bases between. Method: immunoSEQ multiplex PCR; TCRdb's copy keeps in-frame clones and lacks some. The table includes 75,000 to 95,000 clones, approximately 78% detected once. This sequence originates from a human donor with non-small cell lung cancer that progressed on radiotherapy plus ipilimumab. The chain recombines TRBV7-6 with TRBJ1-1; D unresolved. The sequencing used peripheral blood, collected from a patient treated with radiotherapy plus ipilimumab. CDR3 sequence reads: CASSSNGNTEAFF. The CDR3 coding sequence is TGTGCCAGCAGCTCCAACGGGAACACTGAAGCTTTCTTT.